Listed below are T cell receptor beta chains from one sample, sequenced in a study of T cell repertoires in cytomegalovirus infection. Their antigens remain unidentified. TCRdb recomputed calls from the reads with MiXCR, one row per CDR3 protein. Among more than 250,000 distinct CDR3 sequences listed, around a quarter were seen once. This specimen consisted of cultured PBMCs, obtained from culture after CMV antigen stimulation. The receptors come from a human donor in good health (CMV status not recorded). Some clones in this sample may be carry-over from other donors' samples. CDR3s include the opening cysteine and the closing phenylalanine or tryptophan. Each record gives: D gene, clone size, V gene, J gene, CDR3 DNA, CDR3 protein. The D gene is left open where the match is weak. Clone size is given for some rows only: seen once, a few or many times, or a class if the clone is expanded.

TRBD2	.	TRBV20-1	TRBJ2-1	TGCAGTGCTACCGGGACTAGCGGGAGGGCCAATCTCGACAATGAGCAGTTCTTC	CSATGTSGRANLDNEQFF
TRBD1	.	TRBV6-2/TRBV6-3	TRBJ1-1	TGTGCCAGCAGTTACGGACAGGGGGACACTGAAGCTTTCTTT	CASSYGQGDTEAFF
TRBD2	.	TRBV10-2	TRBJ2-2	TGCGCCAGCAGTGAGGCTAGCGGGAGGTTGGGGGAGCTGTTTTTT	CASSEASGRLGELFF
.	many	TRBV19	TRBJ2-1	TGTGCCAGTGTAAGAGCCGTGAGTTCGGTCTACAATGAGCAGTTCTTC	CASVRAVSSVYNEQFF
.	.	TRBV7-2	TRBJ2-5	TGTGCCAGCAGCTCCTCGGGGGCCCAGTACTTC	CASSSSGAQYF
.	.	TRBV7-9	TRBJ2-5	TGTGCCAGCAGCACAGAGGAAGAGACCCAGTACTTC	CASSTEEETQYF
.	.	TRBV11-2	TRBJ2-5	TGTGCCAGCAGCTTAGAACCGGGTCTGGGCGAGACCCAGTACTTC	CASSLEPGLGETQYF
.	.	TRBV12-3/TRBV12-4	TRBJ2-1	TGTGCCGGAGGGGGCAACCTTAATGAGCAGTTCTTC	CAGGGNLNEQFF
TRBD1	.	TRBV12-3/TRBV12-4	TRBJ1-4	TGTGCCAGCAGCCGAACTATCGGGACAGAAGAAAAACTGTTTTTT	CASSRTIGTEEKLFF
TRBD2	.	TRBV20-1	TRBJ2-5	TGCAGTGCTAGTAAACTAGCGGAAGAGACCCAGTACTTC	CSASKLAEETQYF
.	few	TRBV12-3/TRBV12-4	TRBJ2-1	TGTGCCAGCACTGAGGGGACCTACAATGAGCAGTTCTTC	CASTEGTYNEQFF